These T cell receptor beta chains were read from a single sample in a study of cytomegalovirus exposure and HLA in healthy donors. Clones were read by immunoSEQ multiplex PCR, and TCRdb kept only the in-frame ones, dropping some. The sample includes roughly 110,000 clones, over 60% of them seen just once. Sequences were obtained from PBMCs. These receptors all stem from a woman in her 30s in good health and CMV-seronegative. Both conserved end residues are part of each CDR3. The D gene is left open where the match is weak. Only part of the rows carry a size: once, few, many, or a class if the clone is expanded.

v_call	clone_size	d_call	j_call	cdr3_aa	cdr3_nt
TRBV9	-	TRBD2	TRBJ2-1	CASSATSGGYNEQFF	TGTGCCAGCAGCGCAACTAGCGGGGGATACAATGAGCAGTTCTTC
TRBV5-6	once	-	TRBJ1-1	CASSLRGGVAEAFF	TGTGCCAGCAGCTTGCGGGGGGGTGTGGCTGAAGCTTTCTTT
TRBV11-3	-	-	TRBJ2-3	CASSLDGESTDTQYF	TGTGCCAGCAGCTTAGACGGGGAAAGCACAGATACGCAGTATTTT
TRBV2	-	-	TRBJ2-1	CASSVGGGGYNEQFF	TGTGCCAGCAGTGTCGGGGGAGGGGGCTACAATGAGCAGTTCTTC
TRBV2	-	TRBD1	TRBJ2-7	CASRRTGGASYEQYF	TGTGCCAGCAGACGCACAGGGGGCGCGTCCTACGAGCAGTACTTC
TRBV7-2	once	TRBD1	TRBJ2-7	CASSASGQGTYEQYF	TGTGCCAGCAGCGCGTCGGGACAGGGAACCTACGAGCAGTACTTC
TRBV6-1	-	-	TRBJ2-1	CASSDGRVMDEQFF	TGTGCCAGCAGTGACGGCCGGGTAATGGATGAGCAGTTCTTC
TRBV30	few	-	TRBJ1-5	CAWSGSGDQPQHF	TGTGCCTGGAGTGGGTCAGGGGATCAGCCCCAGCATTTT
TRBV18	-	TRBD2	TRBJ2-7	CASSPGRATYEQYF	TGTGCCAGCTCACCCGGGAGGGCCACCTACGAGCAGTACTTC
TRBV19	few	-	TRBJ1-5	CASSMDYSNQPQHF	TGTGCCAGTAGTATGGACTATAGCAATCAGCCCCAGCATTTT
TRBV6-1	few	TRBD2	TRBJ2-3	CASSDRGRAHRDTQYF	TGTGCCAGCAGTGATCGCGGGAGGGCCCATAGAGATACGCAGTATTTT
TRBV7-6	-	-	TRBJ1-1	CASSFQQGGETEAFF	TGTGCCAGCAGCTTCCAACAGGGTGGAGAAACTGAAGCTTTCTTT
TRBV5-1	-	TRBD2	TRBJ2-3	CASATGTSGRRDTQYF	TGCGCCAGCGCGACCGGGACTAGCGGGAGGAGAGATACGCAGTATTTT
TRBV7-2	-	-	TRBJ2-3	CASSLAYRYTDTQYF	TGTGCCAGCAGCTTAGCCTACAGATACACAGATACGCAGTATTTT
TRBV11-3	few	-	TRBJ2-1	CASSPDSSYNEQFF	TGTGCCAGCAGCCCGGACTCCTCCTACAATGAGCAGTTCTTC
TRBV2	-	-	TRBJ2-4	CASGFAGSKNIQYF	TGTGCCAGCGGGTTCGCGGGGTCCAAAAACATTCAGTACTTC
TRBV4-3	-	TRBD2	TRBJ2-7	CASSQDGTSPYEQYF	TGCGCCAGCAGCCAAGATGGGACTAGTCCCTACGAGCAGTACTTC
TRBV11-1	-	TRBD1	TRBJ2-4	CASSLQGANIQYF	TGTGCCAGCAGCTTACAGGGGGCAAACATTCAGTACTTC
TRBV10-3	-	TRBD1	TRBJ1-2	CAISDIRDRGRGYTF	TGTGCCATCAGTGATATTCGTGACAGGGGGCGAGGCTACACCTTC
TRBV28	-	TRBD1	TRBJ1-2	CASSQSDRDYGYTF	TGTGCCAGCAGTCAATCGGACAGGGACTATGGCTACACCTTC
TRBV21-1	-	-	TRBJ2-7	CASSNVRERETYEQYF	TGTGCCAGCAGCAACGTCCGCGAGCGGGAGACCTACGAGCAGTACTTC
TRBV19	-	TRBD1	TRBJ2-6	CASSIALTGVLSGANVLTF	TGTGCCAGTAGTATAGCTTTGACAGGGGTCTTGTCTGGGGCCAACGTCCTGACTTTC
TRBV28	once	-	TRBJ1-6	CASSRGHDGNSPLHF	TGTGCCAGCAGCCGCGGACATGACGGCAATTCACCCCTCCACTTT
TRBV19	few	TRBD2	TRBJ2-1	CASASGGINEQFF	TGTGCCAGTGCGTCGGGAGGTATCAATGAGCAGTTCTTC
TRBV9	-	TRBD2	TRBJ2-5	CASSLSGLAGGETQYF	TGTGCCAGCAGTCTTAGCGGACTAGCGGGAGGAGAGACCCAGTACTTC
TRBV4-1	-	-	TRBJ1-3	CASSQPLSQGPVGNTIYF	TGCGCCAGCAGCCAGCCATTATCGCAGGGGCCGGTAGGAAACACCATATATTTT
TRBV29-1	-	-	TRBJ2-6	CSVEAGSSSSGANVLTF	TGCAGCGTTGAGGCAGGGTCCTCATCCTCTGGGGCCAACGTCCTGACTTTC
TRBV10-3	-	-	TRBJ2-7	CAISDGYGLGEQYF	TGTGCCATCAGTGATGGGTACGGACTGGGCGAGCAGTACTTC
TRBV6-5	-	-	TRBJ2-7	CASSYSGESAYEQYF	TGTGCCAGCAGTTACTCAGGGGAAAGCGCCTACGAGCAGTACTTC
TRBV4-1	-	-	TRBJ1-1	CASSQVNLGIRETTKAFF	TGCGCCAGCAGCCAAGTTAATCTCGGGATTCGGGAGACCACTAAAGCTTTCTTT
TRBV6-5	few	-	TRBJ2-7	CASSYQKPYEQYF	TGTGCCAGCAGTTACCAGAAACCCTACGAGCAGTACTTC
TRBV28	-	-	TRBJ2-2	CASSGWSTGELFF	TGTGCCAGCTCTGGGTGGAGCACCGGGGAGCTGTTTTTT
TRBV27	-	TRBD2	TRBJ2-1	CASRRDYANNEQFF	TGTGCCAGTCGACGGGACTACGCAAACAATGAGCAGTTCTTC
TRBV6-1	-	TRBD2	TRBJ2-7	CASSEALLAKSYEQYF	TGTGCCAGCAGTGAAGCGCTACTAGCGAAATCCTACGAGCAGTACTTC
TRBV4-3	few	-	TRBJ1-2	CASSQDTSGGRFYGYTF	TGCGCCAGCAGCCAAGACACATCAGGAGGGCGATTTTATGGCTACACCTTC
TRBV7-3	-	TRBD2	TRBJ2-1	CASSPRAGGQSEQFF	TGTGCCAGCAGCCCAAGGGCGGGAGGGCAGAGTGAGCAGTTCTTC
TRBV19	-	TRBD2	TRBJ2-3	CASTLGGSGTDTQYF	TGTGCCAGTACGCTTGGCGGGAGCGGGACAGATACGCAGTATTTT
TRBV10-3	few	-	TRBJ2-7	CAISELGGNYEQYF	TGTGCCATCAGTGAGCTAGGAGGCAACTACGAGCAGTACTTC
TRBV7-5	-	-	TRBJ2-7	CARSLPRSYEQYF	TGTGCCAGAAGCCTCCCGCGCTCCTACGAGCAGTACTTC
TRBV6-5	few	-	TRBJ2-6	CASSYEPDSGANVLTF	TGTGCCAGCAGTTACGAGCCCGACTCTGGGGCCAACGTCCTGACTTTC
TRBV27	once	TRBD2	TRBJ2-7	CASSNWPSGSYEQYF	TGTGCCAGCAGTAACTGGCCTAGCGGCAGCTACGAGCAGTACTTC
TRBV9	few	-	TRBJ1-6	CASSVMQGSNSPLHF	TGTGCCAGCAGCGTTATGCAGGGTAGTAATTCACCCCTCCACTTT
TRBV28	few	-	TRBJ2-7	CASRQGFYEQYF	TGTGCCAGCAGACAGGGATTCTACGAGCAGTACTTC
TRBV7-2	-	TRBD2	TRBJ2-2	CASSAPGLNTGELFF	TGTGCCAGCAGCGCCCCGGGACTAAACACCGGGGAGCTGTTTTTT
TRBV7-7	-	TRBD2	TRBJ2-1	CASSPVGGGHGEQFF	TGTGCTAGCAGCCCCGTCGGGGGAGGGCATGGGGAGCAGTTCTTC
TRBV9	once	TRBD2	TRBJ2-1	CASSGSGYNNEQFF	TGTGCCAGCAGCGGTAGCGGGTACAACAATGAGCAGTTCTTC
TRBV6-1	few	TRBD1	TRBJ2-1	CASSAGTASYNEQFF	TGTGCCAGCAGTGCAGGGACAGCCTCCTACAATGAGCAGTTCTTC
TRBV5-1	-	-	TRBJ1-6	CASSGSQNNSPLHF	TGCGCCAGCTCAGGTTCACAAAATAATTCACCCCTCCACTTT
TRBV19	-	TRBD2	TRBJ2-4	CASSMNVAGVDIQYF	TGTGCCAGTAGTATGAATGTAGCGGGAGTAGACATTCAGTACTTC
TRBV11-1	-	TRBD1	TRBJ2-1	CASSFSGGYEQFF	TGTGCCAGCAGCTTTTCAGGGGGCTATGAGCAGTTCTTC
TRBV7-2	once	-	TRBJ2-1	CASSLAGGTIYNEQFF	TGTGCCAGCAGCTTAGCGGGAGGAACAATTTACAATGAGCAGTTCTTC
TRBV7-6	-	TRBD1	TRBJ2-2	CASSLGRGQANTGELFF	TGTGCCAGCAGCTTAGGCAGGGGGCAGGCGAACACCGGGGAGCTGTTTTTT
TRBV5-6	-	-	TRBJ2-2	CASSPIGASNTGELFF	TGTGCCAGCAGCCCCATTGGGGCTTCTAACACCGGGGAGCTGTTTTTT
TRBV10-3	-	TRBD2	TRBJ2-1	CAISESGSGRPEQFF	TGTGCCATCAGTGAGTCGGGTAGCGGGAGGCCTGAGCAGTTCTTC
TRBV6-1	-	-	TRBJ1-1	CASRRRETEAFF	TGTGCCAGCCGGAGGCGGGAAACTGAAGCTTTCTTT
TRBV7-9	once	-	TRBJ1-6	CASSLALGLSKSPLHF	TGTGCCAGCAGCTTAGCCTTGGGACTTTCGAAATCACCCCTCCACTTT
TRBV20-1	-	-	TRBJ1-6	CSATGNSPLHF	TGCAGTGCTACGGGGAATTCACCCCTCCACTTT
TRBV10-3	-	-	TRBJ2-2	CAISEFGGTNTGELFF	TGTGCCATCAGTGAGTTTGGCGGGACCAACACCGGGGAGCTGTTTTTT
TRBV4-1	few	-	TRBJ1-3	CASSPQVRNTIYF	TGCGCCAGCAGCCCCCAGGTTAGAAACACCATATATTTT
TRBV2	-	TRBD2	TRBJ2-7	CASSVPGLAGLDIYEQYF	TGTGCCAGCAGTGTTCCGGGACTAGCGGGACTTGATATCTACGAGCAGTACTTC